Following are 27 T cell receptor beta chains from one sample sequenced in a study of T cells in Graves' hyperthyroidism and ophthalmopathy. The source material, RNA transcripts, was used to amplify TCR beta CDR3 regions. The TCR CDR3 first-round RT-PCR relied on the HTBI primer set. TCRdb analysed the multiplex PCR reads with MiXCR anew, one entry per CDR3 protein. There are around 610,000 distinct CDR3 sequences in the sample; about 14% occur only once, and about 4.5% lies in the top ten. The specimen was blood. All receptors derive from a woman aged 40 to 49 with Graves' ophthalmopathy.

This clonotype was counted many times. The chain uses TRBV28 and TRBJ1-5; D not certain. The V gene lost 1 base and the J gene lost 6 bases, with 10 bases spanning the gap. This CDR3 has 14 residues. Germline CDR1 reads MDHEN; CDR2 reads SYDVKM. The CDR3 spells CASSLYGSGQPQHF. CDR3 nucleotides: TGTGCCAGCAGTTTATATGGATCGGGTCAGCCCCAGCATTTT.

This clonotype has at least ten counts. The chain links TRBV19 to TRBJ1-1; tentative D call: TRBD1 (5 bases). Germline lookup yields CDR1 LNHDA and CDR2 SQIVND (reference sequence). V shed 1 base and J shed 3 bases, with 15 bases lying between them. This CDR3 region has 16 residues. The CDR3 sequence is CASSIGSVRGDTEAFF. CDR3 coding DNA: TGTGCCAGTAGTATAGGGAGCGTCCGGGGGGACACTGAAGCTTTCTTT.

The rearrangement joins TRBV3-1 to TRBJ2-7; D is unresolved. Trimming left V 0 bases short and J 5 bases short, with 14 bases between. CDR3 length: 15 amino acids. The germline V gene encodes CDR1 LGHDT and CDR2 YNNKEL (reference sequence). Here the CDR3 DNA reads TGTGCCAGCAGCCAAGATCTTATCACGGGTAACGAGCAGTACTTC. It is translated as CASSQDLITGNEQYF.

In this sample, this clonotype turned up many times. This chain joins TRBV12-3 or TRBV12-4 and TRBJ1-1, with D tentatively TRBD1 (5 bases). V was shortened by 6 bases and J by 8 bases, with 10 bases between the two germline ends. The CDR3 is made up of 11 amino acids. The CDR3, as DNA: TGTGCCAGCAGCTTACAGGCGGAAGCTTTCTTT. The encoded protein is CASSLQAEAFF.

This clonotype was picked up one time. CDR3 region: CAIMVGETQYF. The CDR3 region has the DNA TGTGCCATCATGGTTGGGGAGACCCAGTACTTC. The chain combines TRBV10-3 with TRBJ2-5; D is unresolved. CDR1 and CDR2 from the germline V gene are ENHRY and SYGVKD. Trimming shortened V by 7 bases and J by 5 bases, and 8 bases separated the two germline ends. The CDR3 has 11 residues.

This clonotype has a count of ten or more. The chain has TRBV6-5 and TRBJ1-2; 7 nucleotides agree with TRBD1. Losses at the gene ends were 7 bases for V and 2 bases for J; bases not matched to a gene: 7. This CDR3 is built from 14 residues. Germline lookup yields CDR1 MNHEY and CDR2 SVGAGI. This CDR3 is CASTSMDRNYGYTF. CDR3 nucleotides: TGTGCCAGCACTTCCATGGACAGGAACTATGGCTACACCTTC.

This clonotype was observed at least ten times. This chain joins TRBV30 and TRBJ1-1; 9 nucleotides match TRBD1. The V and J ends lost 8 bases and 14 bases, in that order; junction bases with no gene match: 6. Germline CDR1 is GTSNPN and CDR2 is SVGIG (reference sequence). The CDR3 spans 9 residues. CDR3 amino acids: CALKTGGFF. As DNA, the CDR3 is TGTGCCCTAAAGACAGGGGGATTCTTT.

The CDR3 DNA reads TGTGCCAGTACCCCCGACTCCGGCCCCTTTTACGAGCAGTACTTC. This gives the protein CASTPDSGPFYEQYF. J is TRBJ2-7 and V is TRBV19; no clear D gene. Germline V gene sequence: CDR1 LNHDA, CDR2 SQIVND (reference sequence). The CDR3 runs to 15 residues. V lost 7 bases to trimming and J lost 4 bases, with 20 bases between them.

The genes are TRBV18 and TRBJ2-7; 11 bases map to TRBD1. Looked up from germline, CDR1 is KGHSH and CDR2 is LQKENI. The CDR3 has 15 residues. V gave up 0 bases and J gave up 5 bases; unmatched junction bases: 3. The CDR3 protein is CASSPPGQGDHEQYF. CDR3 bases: TGTGCCAGCTCACCACCGGGACAGGGGGACCACGAGCAGTACTTC.

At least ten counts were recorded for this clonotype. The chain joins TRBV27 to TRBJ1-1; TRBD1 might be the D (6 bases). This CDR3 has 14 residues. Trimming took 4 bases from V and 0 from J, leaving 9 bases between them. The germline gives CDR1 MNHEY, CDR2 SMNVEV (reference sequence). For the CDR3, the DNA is TGTGCCAGCAGTTGGGGACACATGAACACTGAAGCTTTCTTT. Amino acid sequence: CASSWGHMNTEAFF.

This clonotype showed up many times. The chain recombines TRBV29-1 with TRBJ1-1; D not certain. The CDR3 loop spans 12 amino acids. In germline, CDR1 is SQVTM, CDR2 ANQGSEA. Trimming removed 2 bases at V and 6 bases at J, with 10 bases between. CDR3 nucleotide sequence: TGCAGCGTTGAAAACTGGTTTCCTGAAGCTTTCTTT. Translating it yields CSVENWFPEAFF.

CDR3 DNA: TGTGCCAGCAGCCAAGGCGGGACAATAAACGAGCAGTACTTC. Protein: CASSQGGTINEQYF. The gene calls are TRBV28 and TRBJ2-7; perhaps D is TRBD1 or TRBD2 (6 bases each). The CDR3 runs 14 residues. V gave up 6 bases and J gave up 5 bases, with 17 bases separating them. Germline V CDR1 and CDR2: MDHEN, SYDVKM.

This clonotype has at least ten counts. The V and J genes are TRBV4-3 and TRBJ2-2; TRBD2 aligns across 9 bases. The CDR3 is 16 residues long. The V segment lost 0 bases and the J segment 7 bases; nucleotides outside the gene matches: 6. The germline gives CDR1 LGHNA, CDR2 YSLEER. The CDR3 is CASSQDTSGFGGELFF. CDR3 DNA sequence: TGCGCCAGCAGCCAAGATACTAGCGGGTTTGGCGGGGAGCTGTTTTTT.

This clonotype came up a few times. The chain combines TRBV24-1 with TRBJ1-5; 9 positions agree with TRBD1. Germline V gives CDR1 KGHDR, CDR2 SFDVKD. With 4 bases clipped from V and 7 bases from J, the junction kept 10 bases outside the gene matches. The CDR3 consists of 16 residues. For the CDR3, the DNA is TGTGCCACCAGTGACTACAGGGGGCCAAATAACCAGCCCCAGCATTTT. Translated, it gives CATSDYRGPNNQPQHF.

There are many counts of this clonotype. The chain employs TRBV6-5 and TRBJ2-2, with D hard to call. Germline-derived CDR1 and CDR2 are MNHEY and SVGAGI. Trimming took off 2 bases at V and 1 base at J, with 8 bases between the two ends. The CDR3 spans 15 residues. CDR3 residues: CASSYRGKNTGELFF. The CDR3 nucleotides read TGTGCCAGCAGTTACCGTGGGAAGAACACCGGGGAGCTGTTTTTT.

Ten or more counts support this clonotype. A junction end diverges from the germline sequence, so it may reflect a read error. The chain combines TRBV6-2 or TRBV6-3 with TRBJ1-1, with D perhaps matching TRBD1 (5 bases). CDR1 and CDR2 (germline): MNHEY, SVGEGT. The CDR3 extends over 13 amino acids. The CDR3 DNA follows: TGTGCCAGCAGCTCTCAGGGAAACACTGGAGCTTTCTTT. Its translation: CASSSQGNTGAFF.

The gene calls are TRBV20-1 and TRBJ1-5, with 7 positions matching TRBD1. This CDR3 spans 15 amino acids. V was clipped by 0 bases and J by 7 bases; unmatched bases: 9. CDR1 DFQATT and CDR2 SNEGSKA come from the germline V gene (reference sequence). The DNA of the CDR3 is TGCAGTGCTAGAGAAGGTTTTGTCAGGGGGCAGCCCCAGCATTTT. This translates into CSAREGFVRGQPQHF.

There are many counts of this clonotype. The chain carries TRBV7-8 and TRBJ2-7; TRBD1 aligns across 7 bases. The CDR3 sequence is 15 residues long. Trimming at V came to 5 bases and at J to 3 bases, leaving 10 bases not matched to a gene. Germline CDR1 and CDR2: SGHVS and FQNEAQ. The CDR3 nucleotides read TGTGCCAGCAGCCCCAACCGACAGGGCGGCTACGAGCAGTACTTC. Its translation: CASSPNRQGGYEQYF.

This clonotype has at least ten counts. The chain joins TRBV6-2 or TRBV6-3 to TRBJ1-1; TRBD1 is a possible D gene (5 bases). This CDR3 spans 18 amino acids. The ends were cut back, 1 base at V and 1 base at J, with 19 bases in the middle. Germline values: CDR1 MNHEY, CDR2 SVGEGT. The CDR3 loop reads CASSYFGRAAPSNTEAFF. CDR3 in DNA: TGTGCCAGCAGTTACTTCGGCAGGGCAGCACCTTCGAACACTGAAGCTTTCTTT.

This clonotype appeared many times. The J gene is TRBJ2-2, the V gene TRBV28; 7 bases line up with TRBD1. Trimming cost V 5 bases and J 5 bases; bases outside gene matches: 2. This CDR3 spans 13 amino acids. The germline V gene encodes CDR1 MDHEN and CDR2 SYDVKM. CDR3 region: CASSDRETGELFF. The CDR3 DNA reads TGTGCCAGCAGTGACAGGGAGACCGGGGAGCTGTTTTTT.

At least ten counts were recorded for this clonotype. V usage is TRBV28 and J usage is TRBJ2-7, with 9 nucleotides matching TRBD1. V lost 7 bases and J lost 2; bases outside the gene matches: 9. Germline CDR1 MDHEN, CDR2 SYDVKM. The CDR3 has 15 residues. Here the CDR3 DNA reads TGTGCCAGCATTCCCACAGGGGGCGACCCCTACGAGCAGTACTTC. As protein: CASIPTGGDPYEQYF.

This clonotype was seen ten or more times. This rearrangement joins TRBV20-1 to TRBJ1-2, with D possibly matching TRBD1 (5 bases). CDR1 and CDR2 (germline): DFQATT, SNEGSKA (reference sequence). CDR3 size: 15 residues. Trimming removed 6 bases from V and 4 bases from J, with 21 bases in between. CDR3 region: CSALWRGSYSYGYTF. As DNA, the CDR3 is TGCAGTGCCCTATGGAGGGGATCGTATAGCTATGGCTACACCTTC.

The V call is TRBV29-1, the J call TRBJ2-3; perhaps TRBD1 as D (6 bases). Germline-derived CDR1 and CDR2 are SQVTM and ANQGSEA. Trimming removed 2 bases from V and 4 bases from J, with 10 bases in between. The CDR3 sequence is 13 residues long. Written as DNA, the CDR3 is TGCAGCGTTGAAACAGGGTCGGCAGATACGCAGTATTTT. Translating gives CSVETGSADTQYF.

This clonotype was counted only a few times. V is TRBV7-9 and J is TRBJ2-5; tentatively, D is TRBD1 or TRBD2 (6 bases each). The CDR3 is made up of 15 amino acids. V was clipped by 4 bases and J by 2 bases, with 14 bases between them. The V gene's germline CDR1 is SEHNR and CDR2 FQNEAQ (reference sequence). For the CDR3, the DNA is TGTGCCAGCAGCTCGACAGGTCGGGGGCAAGAGACCCAGTACTTC. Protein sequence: CASSSTGRGQETQYF.

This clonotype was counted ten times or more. The CDR3 coding sequence is TGTGCCAGCAGCCGCTGGACAGGGGGCAACACTGAAGCTTTCTTT. Translating it yields CASSRWTGGNTEAFF. The chain couples TRBV11-1 to TRBJ1-1, with TRBD1 identical over 11 bases. The ends lost 5 bases at V and 2 bases at J; junction bases unmatched: 4. CDR3 length equals 15 residues. The germline V gene encodes CDR1 SGHAT and CDR2 FQDESV (reference sequence).

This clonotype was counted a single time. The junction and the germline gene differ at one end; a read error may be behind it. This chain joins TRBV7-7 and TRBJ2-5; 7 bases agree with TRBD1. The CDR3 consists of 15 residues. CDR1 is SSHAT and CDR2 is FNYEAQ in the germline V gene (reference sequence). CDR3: CASSLARDRQETQYF. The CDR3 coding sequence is TGTGCTAGCAGCTTAGCCCGGGACAGACAAGAGACCCAGTACTTC.

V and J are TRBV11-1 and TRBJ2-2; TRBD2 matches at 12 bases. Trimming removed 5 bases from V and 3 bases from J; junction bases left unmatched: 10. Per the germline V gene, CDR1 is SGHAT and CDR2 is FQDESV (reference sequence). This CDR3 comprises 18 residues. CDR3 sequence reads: CASSPTLLAGGHTGELFF. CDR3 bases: TGTGCCAGCAGCCCCACCCTACTAGCGGGAGGCCACACCGGGGAGCTGTTTTTT.